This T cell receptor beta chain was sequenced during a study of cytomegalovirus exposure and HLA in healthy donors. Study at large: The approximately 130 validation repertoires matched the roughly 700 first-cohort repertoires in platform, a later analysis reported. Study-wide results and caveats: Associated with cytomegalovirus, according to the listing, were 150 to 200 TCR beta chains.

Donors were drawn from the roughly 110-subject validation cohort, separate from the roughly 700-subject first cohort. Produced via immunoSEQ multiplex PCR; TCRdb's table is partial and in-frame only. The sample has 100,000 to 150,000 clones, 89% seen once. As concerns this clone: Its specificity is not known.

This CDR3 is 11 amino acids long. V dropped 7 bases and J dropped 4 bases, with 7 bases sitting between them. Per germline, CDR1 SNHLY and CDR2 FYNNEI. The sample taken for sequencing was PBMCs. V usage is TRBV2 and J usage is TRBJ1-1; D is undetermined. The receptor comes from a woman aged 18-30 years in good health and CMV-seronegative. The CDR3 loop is CASIFGTEAFF. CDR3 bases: TGTGCCAGCATCTTCGGCACTGAAGCTTTCTTT.